These T cell receptor beta chains were read from a single sample in a study of shared clonotypes between healthy human individuals. Generated by immunoSEQ multiplex PCR, the TCRdb table keeps only in-frame clones and is missing some. The data hold some 200,000 clones, with approximately 65% observed a single time. Sequencing was carried out using memory CD4+ T cells sorted from blood. These receptors were taken from a man aged 25 to 45 in good health. Each CDR3 is given with its conserved first and last residue. Fields, in order: V gene, clone size, D gene, J gene, CDR3 protein, CDR3 DNA. D genes are given only for firm matches. Size is omitted from some rows. Given values are once, few, many or a class for expanded clones.

V: TRBV6-4
size: -
D: TRBD2
J: TRBJ2-3
CDR3: CASSGLAGGDTQYF
DNA: TGTGCCAGCAGTGGACTAGCGGGAGGAGATACGCAGTATTTT

V: TRBV5-1
size: -
D: -
J: TRBJ2-7
CDR3: CASSSIPGGNYEQYF
DNA: TGCGCCAGCAGCTCTATCCCGGGCGGAAATTACGAGCAGTACTTC

V: TRBV2
size: -
D: TRBD2
J: TRBJ2-1
CDR3: CASSSGSADEQFF
DNA: TGTGCCAGCTCCAGCGGGAGTGCTGATGAGCAGTTCTTC

V: TRBV7-8
size: few
D: -
J: TRBJ2-7
CDR3: CASSFGRDQPYEQYF
DNA: TGTGCCAGCAGCTTTGGCCGGGACCAACCCTACGAGCAGTACTTC

V: TRBV6-5
size: -
D: -
J: TRBJ1-2
CDR3: CASLQNRAGGYTF
DNA: TGTGCCAGCCTTCAGAATCGGGCGGGGGGCTACACCTTC

V: TRBV7-6
size: many
D: TRBD1
J: TRBJ2-5
CDR3: CASSSMTGVVETQYF
DNA: TGTGCCAGCAGCTCAATGACAGGGGTCGTGGAGACCCAGTACTTC

V: TRBV4-1
size: -
D: TRBD2
J: TRBJ2-1
CDR3: CASSQVAGVRNEQFF
DNA: TGCGCCAGCAGCCAAGTAGCGGGAGTACGCAATGAGCAGTTCTTC

V: TRBV5-5
size: once
D: -
J: TRBJ2-3
CDR3: CASTRTADTQYF
DNA: TGTGCCAGTACTAGAACAGCAGATACGCAGTATTTT

V: TRBV6-6
size: -
D: -
J: TRBJ2-1
CDR3: CASSYSGQDEQFF
DNA: TGTGCCAGCAGTTACTCCGGCCAAGATGAGCAGTTCTTC

V: TRBV2
size: -
D: -
J: TRBJ2-2
CDR3: CASSVVSTGSGPGELFF
DNA: TGTGCCAGCAGTGTTGTATCAACAGGGAGCGGACCCGGGGAGCTGTTTTTT

V: TRBV18
size: -
D: -
J: TRBJ2-7
CDR3: CASSSTDRIATYEQYF
DNA: TGTGCCAGCTCAAGTACCGACAGGATAGCAACCTACGAGCAGTACTTC

V: TRBV7-2
size: -
D: TRBD2
J: TRBJ2-1
CDR3: CASSLAGGRTVNEQFF
DNA: TGTGCCAGCAGCTTAGCGGGCGGGAGAACTGTCAATGAGCAGTTCTTC

V: TRBV7-1
size: -
D: TRBD1
J: TRBJ1-2
CDR3: CASSPPRGNGYTF
DNA: TGTGCCAGCAGCCCCCCCAGGGGGAATGGCTACACCTTC

V: TRBV28
size: -
D: TRBD2
J: TRBJ2-1
CDR3: CASSLIRGGRNEQFF
DNA: TGTGCCAGCAGTTTAATACGTGGCGGGAGGAATGAGCAGTTCTTC

V: TRBV5-1
size: -
D: -
J: TRBJ2-1
CDR3: CASSLQGIIYNEQFF
DNA: TGCGCCAGCAGCCTACAGGGAATTATTTACAATGAGCAGTTCTTC

V: TRBV30
size: -
D: -
J: TRBJ1-4
CDR3: CACLGTTNEKLFF
DNA: TGTGCCTGCCTCGGTACAACTAATGAAAAACTGTTTTTT

V: TRBV28
size: -
D: -
J: TRBJ2-7
CDR3: CASSLFRYEQYF
DNA: TGTGCCAGCAGTTTATTTCGGTACGAGCAGTACTTC

V: TRBV4-2
size: -
D: TRBD2
J: TRBJ2-3
CDR3: CASSQGTSGRLQDTQYF
DNA: TGTGCCAGCAGCCAAGGGACTAGCGGGAGGCTGCAAGATACGCAGTATTTT

V: TRBV10-2
size: -
D: -
J: TRBJ2-1
CDR3: CASRTTHNEQFF
DNA: TGCGCCAGCAGGACTACACACAATGAGCAGTTCTTC

V: TRBV7-2
size: -
D: TRBD2
J: TRBJ2-3
CDR3: CASSPLGTSGEHTQYF
DNA: TGTGCCAGCAGCCCCCTCGGTACTAGCGGTGAGCATACGCAGTATTTT

V: TRBV5-6
size: -
D: -
J: TRBJ2-5
CDR3: CASTNHATETQYF
DNA: TGTGCCAGCACCAATCACGCGACAGAGACCCAGTACTTC

V: TRBV10-3
size: -
D: TRBD1
J: TRBJ2-7
CDR3: CAISEWGGGDRSSYEQYF
DNA: TGTGCCATCAGTGAGTGGGGAGGTGGGGACAGGAGCTCCTACGAGCAGTACTTC

V: TRBV10-3
size: -
D: TRBD1
J: TRBJ2-7
CDR3: CAISGGTGGVSYEQYF
DNA: TGTGCCATCAGTGGCGGGACAGGGGGGGTCTCCTACGAGCAGTACTTC

V: TRBV7-8
size: once
D: -
J: TRBJ2-2
CDR3: CASSFRETNTGELFF
DNA: TGTGCCAGCAGCTTCAGGGAGACGAACACCGGGGAGCTGTTTTTT

V: TRBV6-6
size: -
D: -
J: TRBJ2-3
CDR3: CASSTRGGAGGDTQYF
DNA: TGTGCCAGCAGTACTAGGGGGGGAGCTGGTGGGGATACGCAGTATTTT

V: TRBV5-5
size: -
D: -
J: TRBJ2-3
CDR3: CASSPPGVPDTQYF
DNA: TGTGCCAGCAGTCCTCCTGGTGTCCCAGATACGCAGTATTTT

V: TRBV6-5
size: -
D: TRBD1
J: TRBJ1-4
CDR3: CASSLTGARNEKLFF
DNA: TGTGCCAGCAGTCTTACAGGGGCGAGAAATGAAAAACTGTTTTTT

V: TRBV5-1
size: -
D: TRBD2
J: TRBJ2-5
CDR3: CASSPAVAGGSETQYF
DNA: TGCGCCAGCAGCCCGGCGGTAGCGGGAGGCTCAGAGACCCAGTACTTC

V: TRBV11-3
size: -
D: -
J: TRBJ2-7
CDR3: CASSLRYEQYF
DNA: TGTGCCAGCAGCTTAAGGTACGAGCAGTACTTC

V: TRBV9
size: -
D: -
J: TRBJ2-1
CDR3: CASSVSVRTGYNEQFF
DNA: TGTGCCAGCAGCGTATCGGTACGGACTGGCTACAATGAGCAGTTCTTC

V: TRBV19
size: few
D: -
J: TRBJ2-2
CDR3: CASSIKAVTGELFF
DNA: TGTGCCAGTAGTATAAAGGCAGTAACCGGGGAGCTGTTTTTT

V: TRBV29-1
size: -
D: TRBD1
J: TRBJ2-1
CDR3: CSGERTGGGEQFF
DNA: TGCAGCGGGGAGAGGACAGGGGGCGGTGAGCAGTTCTTC

V: TRBV7-2
size: -
D: TRBD1
J: TRBJ2-7
CDR3: CASSLLDRYSYEQYF
DNA: TGTGCCAGCAGCTTGTTGGACAGGTACTCCTACGAGCAGTACTTC

V: TRBV5-1
size: once
D: -
J: TRBJ1-3
CDR3: CASSLEGHTGNTIYF
DNA: TGCGCCAGCAGCTTGGAGGGGCACACTGGAAACACCATATATTTT

V: TRBV6-5
size: -
D: -
J: TRBJ1-2
CDR3: CASSYGQVDYGYTF
DNA: TGTGCCAGCAGTTACGGGCAGGTTGATTATGGCTACACCTTC

V: TRBV11-3
size: -
D: -
J: TRBJ2-2
CDR3: CASSPRERANTGELFF
DNA: TGTGCCAGCAGCCCCAGGGAGCGGGCTAACACCGGGGAGCTGTTTTTT

V: TRBV13
size: -
D: -
J: TRBJ1-3
CDR3: CASSLDMSSGNTIYF
DNA: TGTGCCAGCAGCTTAGACATGAGCTCTGGAAACACCATATATTTT

V: TRBV28
size: few
D: -
J: TRBJ2-7
CDR3: CASSSLQYEQYF
DNA: TGTGCCAGCAGTTCCCTCCAGTACGAGCAGTACTTC

V: TRBV5-4
size: many
D: TRBD1
J: TRBJ2-2
CDR3: CASSRDSTDGELFF
DNA: TGTGCCAGCAGTCGGGACAGTACGGACGGGGAGCTGTTTTTT

V: TRBV27
size: -
D: -
J: TRBJ2-7
CDR3: CASSLDWDPSYEQYF
DNA: TGTGCCAGCAGTTTAGATTGGGATCCCTCGTACGAGCAGTACTTC

V: TRBV7-8
size: -
D: -
J: TRBJ1-5
CDR3: CASSFSNQPQHF
DNA: TGTGCCAGCAGCTTTAGCAATCAGCCCCAGCATTTT

V: TRBV5-1
size: -
D: -
J: TRBJ2-1
CDR3: CASSWRAVGNEQFF
DNA: TGCGCCAGCAGCTGGAGGGCCGTGGGCAATGAGCAGTTCTTC

V: TRBV10-3
size: -
D: -
J: TRBJ2-5
CDR3: CATKGPGWETQYF
DNA: TGTGCCACTAAGGGGCCAGGGTGGGAGACCCAGTACTTC

V: TRBV5-1
size: few
D: -
J: TRBJ1-1
CDR3: CASSYDSHTTSNTEAFF
DNA: TGCGCCAGCAGCTATGACAGCCACACAACCTCGAACACTGAAGCTTTCTTT

V: TRBV2
size: -
D: -
J: TRBJ1-2
CDR3: CASRSQQGLGYTF
DNA: TGTGCCAGCCGCTCACAGCAGGGGCTTGGCTACACCTTC

V: TRBV2
size: once
D: -
J: TRBJ2-1
CDR3: CASSANLGGSYNEQFF
DNA: TGTGCCAGCAGCGCTAACCTGGGCGGCTCCTACAATGAGCAGTTCTTC

V: TRBV12-5
size: -
D: TRBD2
J: TRBJ2-3
CDR3: CASASAGGPGTDTQYF
DNA: TGTGCTAGTGCCTCAGCGGGAGGGCCGGGGACAGATACGCAGTATTTT

V: TRBV19
size: -
D: -
J: TRBJ1-5
CDR3: CASNMAEYSNQPQHF
DNA: TGTGCCAGTAATATGGCTGAATATAGCAATCAGCCCCAGCATTTT